The 15 T cell receptor beta chains below come from one sample, sequenced in a study of naive and memory T cell subsets (TCRdb year 2017). Beyond this particular receptor, the publication reports: A few larger clonotypes were present in naive repertoires, especially CD8 naive repertoires, and these clonotypes were possibly memory cells re-expressing CD45RA.

Libraries were made using UMI-ligation and nested PCR. Sequenced on an Illumina MiSeq. The beta constant-region primer was an equimolar mix of two oligonucleotides covering both TRBC1 and TRBC2. Four rounds of PCR were used to amplify ligated cDNA, with nested alpha and beta constant-region primers being used together with the SP2 primer. TCRdb reanalyzed the raw reads on its own, using fastp at Q25 for trimming and MiXCR for clone calling, and kept in-frame beta chains. Identical CDR3 protein sequences are pooled into one entry, listed with their most common genes and DNA. The sample table lists over 110,000 distinct CDR3 sequences, around 21% of them with a count of one. The ten largest clones take up approximately 0.63% of the sample. Antigen specificity for these receptors is unknown. Sequenced input: naive CD8+ T cells from blood. What this sample's cell subset or site label stands for: naive T cells, CD45RA high CD27+. These receptors came from a human donor in good health.

The chain employs TRBV27 and TRBJ2-2, with a weak D call TRBD2 (6 bases). There are 16 residues in the CDR3. Trimming took off 2 bases at V and 3 bases at J, with 13 bases between the two ends. CDR1 and CDR2 from the germline V gene are MNHEY and SMNVEV (reference sequence). CDR3 coding DNA: TGTGCCAGCAGTTTACGGGGGATTTTAGACACCGGGGAGCTGTTTTTT. This sequence encodes CASSLRGILDTGELFF.

The chain uses TRBV12-3 or TRBV12-4 and TRBJ2-1, with D possibly TRBD2 on 5 matching bases. The CDR3 totals 14 residues. V was clipped by 0 bases and J by 6 bases, with 9 bases between them. CDR3 DNA sequence: TGTGCCAGCAGTTTAGCGGGAGCCGCCAATGAGCAGTTCTTC. Translation: CASSLAGAANEQFF.

This clonotype was seen more than once but under ten times. This chain links TRBV27 with TRBJ2-3, with 10 bases lining up with TRBD2. There are 15 residues in the CDR3. V lost 2 bases to trimming and J lost 6 bases; unmatched junction nucleotides: 5. In germline, CDR1 is MNHEY, CDR2 SMNVEV (reference sequence). CDR3 amino acids: CASSLGAGGLDTQYF. CDR3 nucleotides: TGTGCCAGCAGTTTAGGAGCGGGAGGGTTGGATACGCAGTATTTT.

The chain combines TRBV4-3 with TRBJ2-5; D could derive from TRBD1 or TRBD2 (5 bases each). Germline CDR1 is LGHNA and CDR2 is YSLEER. The CDR3 sequence is 15 residues long. The V and J ends lost 4 bases and 2 bases respectively, with 14 bases between them. The CDR3 loop is CASSRIGAAQETQYF. In DNA, the CDR3 is TGCGCCAGCAGCCGGATCGGGGCGGCACAAGAGACCCAGTACTTC.

This clonotype turned up a few times. The junction does not match germline at one end; this may be a read error. This chain uses TRBV5-5 with TRBJ1-5; 7 bases are shared with TRBD1. The CDR3 extends over 15 amino acids. Germline CDR1 is SGHKS and CDR2 is YYEKEE (reference sequence). CDR3 sequence reads: CASSLFTGEHQPQHF. DNA for the CDR3: TGTGCCAGCAGCTTGTTCACAGGGGAGCATCAACCCCAGCATTTT.

The chain carries TRBV2 and TRBJ2-3; tentatively, D is TRBD1 (6 bases). The length of the CDR3 is 15 residues. V shed 9 bases and J shed 2 bases, with 18 bases lying between them. Germline CDR1 SNHLY, CDR2 FYNNEI. The CDR3 loop reads CARPPGTSDTDTQYF. CDR3 coding DNA: TGTGCCAGACCACCCGGGACATCCGACACAGATACGCAGTATTTT. The full variable domain, rest sourced from reference TRBV2 and TRBJ2-3, is EPEVTQTPSHQVTQMGQEVILRCVPISNHLYFYWYRQILGQKVEFLVSFYNNEISEKSEIFDDQFSVERPDGSNFTLKIRSTKLEDSAMYFCARPPGTSDTDTQYFGPGTRLTVL.

The CDR3 region is CASSLAQGTEAFF. The CDR3 DNA is TGTGCCAGCAGCTTAGCCCAAGGCACTGAAGCTTTCTTT. The chain recombines TRBV7-9 with TRBJ1-1; D not resolved. Per germline, CDR1 SEHNR and CDR2 FQNEAQ (reference sequence). V lost 0 bases, J lost 4 bases, and 6 bases lay in between. The CDR3 length is 13 residues.

This chain uses TRBV4-1 with TRBJ1-2; D unresolved. The CDR3 extends over 16 amino acids. Germline-derived CDR1 and CDR2 are MGHRA and YSYEKL. The ends were cut back, 0 bases at V and 4 bases at J, with 15 bases in the middle. CDR3 sequence reads: CASSQDFELNLYGYTF. The CDR3, as DNA: TGCGCCAGCAGCCAAGATTTTGAACTGAACCTCTATGGCTACACCTTC.

The chain links TRBV20-1 to TRBJ1-2; tentatively, D is TRBD1 (5 bases). Germline assignment: CDR1 DFQATT and CDR2 SNEGSKA (reference sequence). V was shortened by 0 bases and J by 5 bases, with 13 bases between the two germline ends. The CDR3 has 14 amino acids. The CDR3 reads CSARDDGALYGYTF. DNA of the CDR3: TGCAGTGCTAGAGATGACGGGGCCCTATATGGCTACACCTTC.

The V gene is TRBV12-3 or TRBV12-4, the J gene TRBJ2-3; no clear D. V gave up 4 bases and J gave up 2 bases, with 4 bases separating them. This CDR3 contains 12 residues. DNA of the CDR3: TGTGCCAGCAGTTACCTCACAGATACGCAGTATTTT. It translates to CASSYLTDTQYF.

This clonotype has only a few counts. The chain links TRBV7-2 to TRBJ1-3; 7 nucleotides align to TRBD1. Germline loops: CDR1 SGHTA, CDR2 FQGNSA. The V and J ends lost 11 bases and 4 bases, in that order; junction bases with no gene match: 8. This CDR3 comprises 13 residues. The CDR3 is CAGARQGGNTIYF. In DNA form, the CDR3 reads TGTGCCGGGGCGCGACAGGGCGGAAACACCATATATTTT.

This clonotype occurred a few times. V is TRBV2 and J is TRBJ2-4; 8 nucleotides agree with TRBD2. V dropped 7 bases and J dropped 8; count of bases not matched to a gene: 4. This CDR3 is 12 amino acids long. In germline, CDR1 is SNHLY, CDR2 FYNNEI. In DNA, the CDR3 is TGTGCCAGCACGGGGGGGTTGGACATTCAGTACTTC. It codes for CASTGGLDIQYF.

This clonotype occurred a few times. The CDR3 here is CSARPVDSYEQYF. DNA of the CDR3: TGCAGTGCTAGGCCTGTCGACTCCTACGAGCAGTACTTC. The V call is TRBV20-1, the J call TRBJ2-7; D uncertain. This CDR3 is built from 13 residues. The V gene lost 3 bases and the J gene lost 0 bases, with 9 bases spanning the gap. The germline V gene encodes CDR1 DFQATT and CDR2 SNEGSKA (reference sequence).

This chain links TRBV7-9 with TRBJ2-1; D might be TRBD2 (6 bases). V shed 1 base and J shed 6 bases, with 10 bases lying between them. The CDR3 totals 14 residues. Germline V lookup: CDR1 SEHNR, CDR2 FQNEAQ (reference sequence). The CDR3 protein is CASSLVPGANEQFF. The CDR3 DNA follows: TGTGCCAGCAGCTTAGTCCCGGGAGCCAATGAGCAGTTCTTC.

This rearrangement joins TRBV14 to TRBJ2-3, with D tentatively TRBD2 (6 bases). This CDR3 has 18 residues. Germline CDR1 is SGHDN and CDR2 is FVKESK. V lost 0 bases to trimming and J lost 2 bases, with 18 bases between them. In nucleotides, the CDR3 is TGTGCCAGCAGCCAAGAGAATTCCGGGAGAGATCTCACAGATACGCAGTATTTT. Its translation is CASSQENSGRDLTDTQYF.